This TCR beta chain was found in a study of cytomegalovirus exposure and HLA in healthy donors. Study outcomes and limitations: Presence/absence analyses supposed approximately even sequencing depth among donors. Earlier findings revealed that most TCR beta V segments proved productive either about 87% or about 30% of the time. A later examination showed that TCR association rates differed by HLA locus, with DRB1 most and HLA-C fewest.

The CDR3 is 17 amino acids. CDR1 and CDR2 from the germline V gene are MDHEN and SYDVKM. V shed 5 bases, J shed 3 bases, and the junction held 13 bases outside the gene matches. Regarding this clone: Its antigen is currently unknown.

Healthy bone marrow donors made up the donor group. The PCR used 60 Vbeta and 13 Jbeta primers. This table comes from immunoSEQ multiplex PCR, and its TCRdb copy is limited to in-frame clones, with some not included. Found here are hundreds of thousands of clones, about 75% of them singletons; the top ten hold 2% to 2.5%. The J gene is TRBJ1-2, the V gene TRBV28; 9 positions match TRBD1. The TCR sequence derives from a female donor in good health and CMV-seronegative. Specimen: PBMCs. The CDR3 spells CASSIGTGYHVDYGYTF. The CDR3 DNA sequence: TGTGCCAGCAGTATAGGGACAGGGTATCACGTGGACTATGGCTACACCTTC.